A selection of T cell receptor beta chains follows, all from one sample in a study of shared T cell receptors in the human thymus. Sequencing was performed with immunoSEQ multiplex PCR; in TCRdb, only in-frame clones are kept and a portion is missing. This repertoire shows about 660,000 clones, roughly 86% found once; its top ten account for under 0.01%. The data also belong to a second study, concerning human thymus T cells.

The specimen sequenced was thymocytes. The receptors were gathered from a boy in the first two years of life with a congenital heart defect. CDR3s include the opening cysteine and the closing phenylalanine or tryptophan. D genes are given only for firm matches. Clone size, where shown, is once, few, many, or a class for clones that have expanded.

TRBV5-1	TRBJ2-7	-	few	CASSWGDSHYEQYF	TGCGCCAGCAGCTGGGGGGACAGCCACTACGAGCAGTACTTC
TRBV25-1	TRBJ2-2	-	few	CASSEITGELFF	TGTGCCAGCAGTGAGATCACAGGGGAGCTGTTTTTT
TRBV7-3	TRBJ1-6	-	-	CASSLTGKGRSPLHF	TGTGCCAGCAGCTTAACCGGAAAGGGGCGGTCACCCCTCCACTTT
TRBV9	TRBJ2-7	TRBD2	-	CASSVDGREPPYEQYF	TGTGCCAGCAGCGTAGACGGGAGGGAGCCCCCCTACGAGCAGTACTTC
TRBV7-9	TRBJ2-7	TRBD1	-	CASSLRPSDRVYEQYF	TGTGCCAGCAGCTTACGGCCCTCGGACAGGGTATACGAGCAGTACTTC
TRBV4-3	TRBJ2-5	-	-	CASSQVEGRLETQYF	TGCGCCAGCAGCCAAGTGGAGGGACGATTAGAGACCCAGTACTTC
TRBV4-2	TRBJ1-5	TRBD1	-	CASSQGPETGTWGYQPQHF	TGTGCCAGCAGCCAAGGCCCTGAGACAGGGACCTGGGGTTATCAGCCCCAGCATTTT
TRBV6-1	TRBJ2-7	-	-	CASRREGAYEQYF	TGTGCCAGCCGACGTGAGGGAGCCTACGAGCAGTACTTC
TRBV4-1	TRBJ2-4	-	-	CASSLASDRVRNIQYF	TGCGCCAGCAGCCTCGCTAGCGATCGGGTGAGAAACATTCAGTACTTC
TRBV14	TRBJ2-7	-	-	CASRRRDTYEQYF	TGTGCCAGCAGGAGGCGAGATACCTACGAGCAGTACTTC
TRBV6-5	TRBJ1-5	-	-	CASSPGGIGQPQHF	TGTGCCAGCAGCCCGGGGGGGATCGGTCAGCCCCAGCATTTT
TRBV14	TRBJ2-1	TRBD2	-	CASSMVGTRGGNEQFF	TGTGCCAGCAGCATGGTCGGGACTAGAGGGGGCAATGAGCAGTTCTTC
TRBV6-5	TRBJ2-5	TRBD2	-	CASSSGTSLETQYF	TGTGCCAGCAGCTCCGGGACTAGTTTAGAGACCCAGTACTTC
TRBV18	TRBJ2-5	TRBD2	-	CASSPSGHGLAGIPKETQYF	TGTGCCAGCTCACCGAGTGGGCACGGGCTAGCGGGCATACCGAAAGAGACCCAGTACTTC
TRBV11-2	TRBJ1-3	TRBD1	-	CASSSAWDRGNSGNTIYF	TGTGCCAGCAGCTCCGCGTGGGACAGGGGGAACTCTGGAAACACCATATATTTT
TRBV15	TRBJ2-3	TRBD1	-	CATSRVDGTGRPDTQYF	TGTGCCACCAGCAGAGTCGACGGGACAGGGAGACCAGATACGCAGTATTTT
TRBV25-1	TRBJ1-4	TRBD1	-	CASSVTGGGSEKLFF	TGTGCCAGCAGTGTCACAGGGGGGGGTTCCGAAAAACTGTTTTTT
TRBV5-6	TRBJ2-5	-	-	CASSPVGWSQETQYF	TGTGCCAGCAGCCCGGTCGGTTGGTCCCAAGAGACCCAGTACTTC
TRBV7-9	TRBJ2-6	-	few	CASSVGGTGANVLTF	TGTGCCAGCAGCGTGGGGGGAACTGGGGCCAACGTCCTGACTTTC
TRBV7-9	TRBJ2-2	TRBD2	-	CASSLPSGEGYTGELFF	TGTGCCAGCAGCCTACCAAGCGGGGAGGGGTACACCGGGGAGCTGTTTTTT
TRBV29-1	TRBJ2-5	TRBD1	-	CSVDRGLYQETQYF	TGCAGCGTTGACAGGGGGCTGTACCAAGAGACCCAGTACTTC
TRBV28	TRBJ2-7	-	-	CASSSPRVKYEQYF	TGTGCCAGCAGTTCCCCGAGGGTAAAGTACGAGCAGTACTTC
TRBV14	TRBJ2-7	TRBD2	-	CASSLGLAGPYEQYF	TGTGCCAGCAGCCTCGGACTAGCGGGCCCCTACGAGCAGTACTTC
TRBV30	TRBJ1-5	TRBD1	-	CAWRPTGDGNQPQHF	TGTGCCTGGAGGCCCACAGGGGACGGCAATCAGCCCCAGCATTTT
TRBV5-1	TRBJ2-3	-	-	CASSLADYPDTQYF	TGCGCCAGCAGCTTGGCGGACTACCCAGATACGCAGTATTTT
TRBV15	TRBJ1-2	-	-	CATSRKNWNYGYTF	TGTGCCACCAGCCGTAAAAACTGGAACTATGGCTACACCTTC
TRBV10-3	TRBJ2-7	-	-	CAISVGDINSYEQYF	TGTGCCATCAGTGTTGGGGACATTAACTCCTACGAGCAGTACTTC
TRBV28	TRBJ1-2	TRBD1	-	CASRATGSYGYTF	TGTGCCAGCAGAGCGACAGGGTCCTATGGCTACACCTTC
TRBV5-6	TRBJ1-6	-	-	CASSFANRVANSPLHF	TGTGCCAGCAGCTTTGCTAACAGGGTGGCGAATTCCCCCCTCCACTTT
TRBV28	TRBJ2-5	-	-	CASSSTALTQYF	TGTGCCAGCAGTTCGACAGCGCTGACCCAGTACTTC
TRBV4-3	TRBJ1-1	TRBD1	-	CASSPRQGPTTKTNTEAFF	TGCGCCAGCAGCCCGAGACAGGGGCCGACTACTAAAACTAACACTGAAGCTTTCTTT
TRBV6-6	TRBJ1-3	-	-	CASKGVIEKKGNTIYF	TGTGCCAGCAAGGGGGTTATAGAAAAAAAAGGAAACACCATATATTTT
TRBV29-1	TRBJ2-7	TRBD2	-	CSARTSGMYEQYF	TGCAGCGCCCGGACTAGCGGGATGTACGAGCAGTACTTC
TRBV25-1	TRBJ1-1	-	-	CASSESVRAFF	TGTGCCAGCAGTGAGTCTGTCAGGGCTTTCTTT
TRBV9	TRBJ1-1	-	few	CASSPRDFSPMNTEAFF	TGTGCCAGCAGCCCCCGGGACTTCTCGCCCATGAACACTGAAGCTTTCTTT
TRBV29-1	TRBJ2-7	-	-	CSVGGSGSYEQYF	TGCAGCGTTGGGGGTAGCGGTTCCTACGAGCAGTACTTC
TRBV28	TRBJ1-1	-	-	CATRFDRLNTEAFF	TGTGCCACCCGCTTTGACAGATTGAACACTGAAGCTTTCTTT
TRBV11-1	TRBJ1-6	TRBD1	-	CASSQGEERSPLHF	TGTGCCAGCAGCCAGGGGGAGGAGAGATCACCCCTCCACTTT
TRBV11-2	TRBJ1-1	-	-	CASSLSGTLNTEAFF	TGTGCCAGCAGCTTATCCGGGACACTGAACACTGAAGCTTTCTTT
TRBV15	TRBJ2-7	TRBD2	-	CATSREASGGPYEQYF	TGTGCCACCAGCAGAGAGGCTAGCGGGGGGCCGTACGAGCAGTACTTC
TRBV30	TRBJ1-4	TRBD1	-	CAWKTGTGPGREEKLFF	TGTGCCTGGAAAACCGGGACAGGGCCCGGGCGAGAAGAAAAACTGTTTTTT
TRBV28	TRBJ1-1	TRBD1	-	CASSRDRGGEGTEAFF	TGTGCCAGCAGTCGGGACAGGGGTGGTGAGGGCACTGAAGCTTTCTTT
TRBV5-4	TRBJ2-3	TRBD2	-	CASSFGTSGAPYTDTQYF	TGTGCCAGCAGCTTCGGGACTAGCGGGGCCCCCTACACAGATACGCAGTATTTT
TRBV19	TRBJ1-2	TRBD1	-	CASSMVGTGNDYRGYTF	TGTGCCAGTAGTATGGTGGGGACAGGGAACGATTATCGTGGCTACACCTTC
TRBV12-5	TRBJ2-1	-	-	CASKWEAWDEQFF	TGTGCTAGTAAATGGGAGGCGTGGGATGAGCAGTTCTTC
TRBV19	TRBJ2-7	TRBD1	-	CASSNSRGDPGQGHYEQYF	TGTGCCAGTAGCAACAGCCGAGGGGACCCGGGACAGGGACACTACGAGCAGTACTTC
TRBV9	TRBJ2-2	-	-	CASSVATGDMNTGELFF	TGTGCCAGCAGCGTCGCAACAGGCGACATGAACACCGGGGAGCTGTTTTTT
TRBV23-1	TRBJ1-3	-	few	CASSQYSGNTIYF	TGCGCCAGCAGTCAATATAGCGGAAACACCATATATTTT
TRBV4-3	TRBJ2-3	-	-	CASSQDPSGSTDTQYF	TGCGCCAGCAGCCAAGATCCGTCTGGCAGCACAGATACGCAGTATTTT
TRBV7-6	TRBJ2-3	-	-	CASSLGYGDTQYF	TGTGCCAGCAGCTTAGGGTACGGTGATACGCAGTATTTT
TRBV7-6	TRBJ2-5	-	-	CASSLDSTSQETQYF	TGTGCCAGCAGCTTAGATTCGACTAGTCAAGAGACCCAGTACTTC
TRBV25-1	TRBJ2-2	-	-	CASSEINRGDGELFF	TGTGCCAGCAGTGAAATCAACCGGGGTGACGGGGAGCTGTTTTTT
TRBV28	TRBJ2-7	TRBD2	-	CASTPLPAGGLAYEQYF	TGTGCCAGCACCCCCCTTCCCGCGGGAGGGCTTGCGTACGAGCAGTACTTC
TRBV10-1	TRBJ2-3	TRBD2	-	CASSERAGGTVAQYF	TGCGCCAGCAGTGAGCGAGCGGGAGGGACAGTTGCGCAGTATTTT
TRBV28	TRBJ2-3	TRBD2	-	CRTSGSTDTQYF	TGCAGGACTAGCGGTAGCACAGATACGCAGTATTTT
TRBV6-5	TRBJ2-7	TRBD1	-	CASRHRDRSSYEQYF	TGTGCCAGCAGACACCGGGACAGGAGCTCCTACGAGCAGTACTTC
TRBV6-1	TRBJ2-7	TRBD2	few	CASSYSGSTSYEQYF	TGTGCCAGCAGCTATAGCGGGAGTACATCCTACGAGCAGTACTTC
TRBV5-4	TRBJ2-7	TRBD2	-	CASSRGLAGAQAGSEQYF	TGTGCCAGCAGCAGGGGACTAGCGGGAGCACAGGCAGGGAGCGAGCAGTACTTC